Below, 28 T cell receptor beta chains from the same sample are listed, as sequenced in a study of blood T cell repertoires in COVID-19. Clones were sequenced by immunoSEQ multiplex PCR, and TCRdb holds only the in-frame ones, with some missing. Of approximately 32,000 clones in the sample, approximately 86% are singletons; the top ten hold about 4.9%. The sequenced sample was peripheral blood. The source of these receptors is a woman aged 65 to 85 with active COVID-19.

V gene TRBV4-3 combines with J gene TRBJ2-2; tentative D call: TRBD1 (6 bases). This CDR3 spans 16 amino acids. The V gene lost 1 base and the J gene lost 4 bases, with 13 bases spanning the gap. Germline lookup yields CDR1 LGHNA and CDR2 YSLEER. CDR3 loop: CASSQVYGQFTGELFF. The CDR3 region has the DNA TGCGCCAGCAGCCAAGTCTACGGACAGTTCACCGGGGAGCTGTTTTTT.

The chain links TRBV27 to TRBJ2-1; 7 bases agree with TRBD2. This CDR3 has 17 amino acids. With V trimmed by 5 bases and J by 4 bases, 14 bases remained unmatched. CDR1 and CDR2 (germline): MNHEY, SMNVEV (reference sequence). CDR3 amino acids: CASSPYGERGGYNEQFF. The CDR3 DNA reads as TGTGCCAGCAGTCCCTATGGGGAGCGGGGCGGTTACAATGAGCAGTTCTTC.

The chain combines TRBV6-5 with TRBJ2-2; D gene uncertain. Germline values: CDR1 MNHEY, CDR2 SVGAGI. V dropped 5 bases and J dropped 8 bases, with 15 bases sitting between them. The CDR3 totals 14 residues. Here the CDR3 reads CASSNTPFRGELFF. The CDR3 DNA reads TGTGCCAGCAGTAATACCCCCTTTCGGGGGGAGCTGTTTTTT.

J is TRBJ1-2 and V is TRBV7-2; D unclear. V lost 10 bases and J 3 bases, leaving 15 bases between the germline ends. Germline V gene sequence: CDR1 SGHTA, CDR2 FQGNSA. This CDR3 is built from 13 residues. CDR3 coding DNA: TGTGCCACCCACGGGCCGGGAGACTATGGCTACACCTTC. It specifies CATHGPGDYGYTF.

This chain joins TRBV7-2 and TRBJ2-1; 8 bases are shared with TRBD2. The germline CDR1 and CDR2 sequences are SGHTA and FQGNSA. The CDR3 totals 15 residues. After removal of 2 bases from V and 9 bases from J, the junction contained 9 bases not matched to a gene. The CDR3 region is CASSLNSGGLGEQFF. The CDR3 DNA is TGTGCCAGCAGCTTAAACAGCGGGGGCCTCGGTGAGCAGTTCTTC.

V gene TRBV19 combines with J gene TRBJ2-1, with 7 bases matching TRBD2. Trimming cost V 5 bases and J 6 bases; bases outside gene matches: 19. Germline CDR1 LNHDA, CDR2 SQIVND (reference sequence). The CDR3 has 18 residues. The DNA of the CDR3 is TGTGCCAGTAGTCCCTATGGGCCCACTAGCGATAGGGGCAATGAGCAGTTCTTC. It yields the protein CASSPYGPTSDRGNEQFF.

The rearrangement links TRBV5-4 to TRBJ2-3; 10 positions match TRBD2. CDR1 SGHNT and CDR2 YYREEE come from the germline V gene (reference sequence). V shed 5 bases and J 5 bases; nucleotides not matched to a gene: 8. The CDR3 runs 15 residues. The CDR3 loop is CASRGSGGAGDTQYF. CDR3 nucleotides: TGTGCCAGCAGGGGCAGCGGGGGGGCGGGAGATACGCAGTATTTT.

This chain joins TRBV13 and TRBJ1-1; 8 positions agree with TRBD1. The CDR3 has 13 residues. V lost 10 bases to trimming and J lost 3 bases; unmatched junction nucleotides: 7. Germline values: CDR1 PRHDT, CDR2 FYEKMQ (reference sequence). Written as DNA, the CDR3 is TGTGCCATCACCCCGACAGGGGACACTGAAGCTTTCTTT. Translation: CAITPTGDTEAFF.

The DNA for the CDR3 is TGTGCCAGCAGCTTACCAGGAAACACCATATATTTT. This sequence encodes CASSLPGNTIYF. The chain links TRBV7-2 to TRBJ1-3, with no clear D. Per germline, CDR1 SGHTA and CDR2 FQGNSA. The CDR3 spans 12 residues. Trimming removed 2 bases at V and 4 bases at J, with 3 bases between.

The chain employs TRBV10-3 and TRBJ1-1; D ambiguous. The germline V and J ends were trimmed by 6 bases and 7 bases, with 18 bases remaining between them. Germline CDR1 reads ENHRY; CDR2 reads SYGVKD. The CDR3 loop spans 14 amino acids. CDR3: CAIRTRALGDEAFF. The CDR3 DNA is TGTGCCATCAGAACGAGGGCCCTCGGGGATGAAGCTTTCTTT.

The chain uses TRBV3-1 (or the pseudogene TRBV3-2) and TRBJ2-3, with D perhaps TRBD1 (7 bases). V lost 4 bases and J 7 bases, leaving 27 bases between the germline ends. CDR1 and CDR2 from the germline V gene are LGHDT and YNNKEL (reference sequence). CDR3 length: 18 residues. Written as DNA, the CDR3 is TGTGCCAGCAGCCGAGGCAGGAGGGGGCCGTCTCTCACGAATACGCAGTATTTT. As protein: CASSRGRRGPSLTNTQYF.

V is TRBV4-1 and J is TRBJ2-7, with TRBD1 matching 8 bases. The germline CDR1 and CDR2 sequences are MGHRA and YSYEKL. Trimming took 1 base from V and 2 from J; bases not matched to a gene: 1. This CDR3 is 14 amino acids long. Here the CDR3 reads CASSQGTGTYEQYF. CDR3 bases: TGCGCCAGCAGCCAAGGGACAGGGACCTACGAGCAGTACTTC.

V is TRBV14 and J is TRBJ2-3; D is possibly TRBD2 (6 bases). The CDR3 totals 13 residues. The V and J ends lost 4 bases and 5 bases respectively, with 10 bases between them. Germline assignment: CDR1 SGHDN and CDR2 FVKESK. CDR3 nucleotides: TGTGCCAGCAGCCCTGGGAGGAGAGATACGCAGTATTTT. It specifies CASSPGRRDTQYF.

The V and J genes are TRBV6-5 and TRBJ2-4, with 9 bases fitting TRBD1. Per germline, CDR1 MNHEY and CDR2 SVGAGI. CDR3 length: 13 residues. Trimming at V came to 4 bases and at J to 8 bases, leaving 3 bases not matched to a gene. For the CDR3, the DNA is TGTGCCAGCAGTTGGGACAGGGCTGACATTCAGTACTTC. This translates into CASSWDRADIQYF.

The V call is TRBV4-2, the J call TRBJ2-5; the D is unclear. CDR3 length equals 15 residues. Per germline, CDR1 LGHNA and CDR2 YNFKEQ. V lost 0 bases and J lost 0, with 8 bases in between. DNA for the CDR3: TGTGCCAGCAGCCAAGAGGTCGGGTACCAAGAGACCCAGTACTTC. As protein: CASSQEVGYQETQYF.

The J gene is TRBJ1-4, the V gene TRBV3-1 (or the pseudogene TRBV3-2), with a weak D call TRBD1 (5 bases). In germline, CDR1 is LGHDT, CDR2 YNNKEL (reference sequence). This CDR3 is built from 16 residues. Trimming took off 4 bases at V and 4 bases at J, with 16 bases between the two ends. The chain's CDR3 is CASSRSGRGNNEKLFF. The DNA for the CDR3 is TGTGCCAGCAGCCGTTCCGGAAGGGGAAATAATGAAAAACTGTTTTTT.

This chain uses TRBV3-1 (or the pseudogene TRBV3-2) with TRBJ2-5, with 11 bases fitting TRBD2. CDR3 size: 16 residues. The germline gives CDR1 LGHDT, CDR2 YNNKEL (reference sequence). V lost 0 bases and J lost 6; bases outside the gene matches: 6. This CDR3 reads CASSQEGSGGDKTQYF. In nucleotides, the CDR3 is TGTGCCAGCAGCCAAGAGGGTAGCGGGGGGGATAAGACCCAGTACTTC.

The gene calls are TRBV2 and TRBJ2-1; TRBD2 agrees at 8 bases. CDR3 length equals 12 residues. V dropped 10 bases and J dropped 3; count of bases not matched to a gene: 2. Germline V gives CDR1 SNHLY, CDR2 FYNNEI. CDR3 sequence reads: CATSGGYNEQFF. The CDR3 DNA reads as TGTGCCACGAGCGGGGGCTACAATGAGCAGTTCTTC.

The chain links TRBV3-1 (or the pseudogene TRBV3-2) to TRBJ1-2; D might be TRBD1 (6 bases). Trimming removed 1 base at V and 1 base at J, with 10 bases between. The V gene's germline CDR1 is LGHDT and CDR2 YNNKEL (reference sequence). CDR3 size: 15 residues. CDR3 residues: CASSQGRGNNYGYTF. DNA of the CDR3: TGTGCCAGCAGCCAAGGAAGGGGGAATAACTATGGCTACACCTTC.

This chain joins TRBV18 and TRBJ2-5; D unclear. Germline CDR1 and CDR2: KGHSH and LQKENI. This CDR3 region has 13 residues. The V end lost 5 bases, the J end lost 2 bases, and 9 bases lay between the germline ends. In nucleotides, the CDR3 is TGTGCCAGCTCAGCCAGACAACAAGAGACCCAGTACTTC. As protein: CASSARQQETQYF.

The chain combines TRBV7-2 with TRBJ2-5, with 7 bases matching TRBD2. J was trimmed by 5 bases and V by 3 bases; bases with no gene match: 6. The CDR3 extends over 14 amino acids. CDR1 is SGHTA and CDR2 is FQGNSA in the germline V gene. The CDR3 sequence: CASSFQGGQETQYF. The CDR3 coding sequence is TGTGCCAGCAGCTTCCAGGGAGGGCAGGAGACCCAGTACTTC.

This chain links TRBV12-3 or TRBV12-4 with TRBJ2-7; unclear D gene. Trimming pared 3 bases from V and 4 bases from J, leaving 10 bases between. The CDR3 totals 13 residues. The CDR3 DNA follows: TGTGCCAGCAGTTTCCCAGGAATGTACGAGCAGTACTTC. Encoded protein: CASSFPGMYEQYF.

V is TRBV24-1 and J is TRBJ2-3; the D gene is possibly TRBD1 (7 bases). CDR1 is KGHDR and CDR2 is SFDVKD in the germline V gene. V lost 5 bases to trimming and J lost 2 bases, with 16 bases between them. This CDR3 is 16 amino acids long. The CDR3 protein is CATSGQGGLITDTQYF. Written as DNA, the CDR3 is TGTGCCACCAGTGGCCAGGGGGGACTTATCACAGATACGCAGTATTTT.

CDR3 DNA sequence: TGTGCCAGCAGCTTAGCAGGGGCGGACGGCTACACCTTC. Residues: CASSLAGADGYTF. The chain carries TRBV7-9 and TRBJ1-2, with D possibly being TRBD1 (5 bases). The CDR3 has 13 residues. The germline gives CDR1 SEHNR, CDR2 FQNEAQ (reference sequence). V lost 0 bases, J lost 8 bases, and 10 bases lay in between.

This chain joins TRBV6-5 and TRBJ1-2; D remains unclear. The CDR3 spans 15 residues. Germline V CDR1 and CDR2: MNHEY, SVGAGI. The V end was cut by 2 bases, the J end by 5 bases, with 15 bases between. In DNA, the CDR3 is TGTGCCAGCAGTTACAACGGGAGACTCCCGTATGGCTACACCTTC. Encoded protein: CASSYNGRLPYGYTF.

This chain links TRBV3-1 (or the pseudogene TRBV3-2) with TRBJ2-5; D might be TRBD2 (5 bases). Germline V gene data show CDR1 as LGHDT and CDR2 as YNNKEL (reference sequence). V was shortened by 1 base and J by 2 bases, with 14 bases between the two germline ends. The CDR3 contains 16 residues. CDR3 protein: CASSQGLSRGQETQYF. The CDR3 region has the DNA TGTGCCAGCAGCCAAGGGCTAAGTCGGGGTCAAGAGACCCAGTACTTC.

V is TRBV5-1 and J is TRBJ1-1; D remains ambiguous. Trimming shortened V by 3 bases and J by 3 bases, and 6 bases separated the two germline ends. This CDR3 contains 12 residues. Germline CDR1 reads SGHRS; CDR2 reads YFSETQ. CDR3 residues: CASSSRDTEAFF. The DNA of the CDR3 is TGCGCCAGCAGCTCGCGGGACACTGAAGCTTTCTTT.

CDR3 loop: CASSSGGADYGYTF. The CDR3 DNA reads as TGTGCCAGCAGTAGTGGAGGGGCGGACTATGGCTACACCTTC. The chain combines TRBV27 with TRBJ1-2, with D maybe TRBD1 (5 bases). This CDR3 has 14 residues. The V end lost 5 bases, the J end lost 3 bases, and 13 bases lay between the germline ends. Looked up from germline, CDR1 is MNHEY and CDR2 is SMNVEV (reference sequence).